These 28 T cell receptor beta chains came from one sample sequenced in a study of Ad26.COV2.S vaccination and SARS-CoV-2 variants. TCRdb's table, derived via immunoSEQ multiplex PCR, lists solely in-frame clones and lacks some. The sample yields approximately 400,000 clones, 92% seen once. The sample in question was peripheral blood, obtained after recovery from COVID-19. The source is a human donor who had recovered from COVID-19.

The rearrangement uses TRBV11-2 and TRBJ1-2; D not certain. CDR3 length: 13 amino acids. V was clipped by 6 bases and J by 8 bases, with 16 bases between them. Germline V CDR1 and CDR2: SGHAT, FQNNGV. The CDR3 nucleotides are TGTGCCAGCAGTGTCATGCGGTACGACGGCTACACCTTC. This encodes CASSVMRYDGYTF.

The V call is TRBV13, the J call TRBJ1-1; D call uncertain. Trimming pared 2 bases from V and 1 base from J, leaving 8 bases between. The CDR3 sequence is 14 residues long. The V gene's germline CDR1 is PRHDT and CDR2 FYEKMQ (reference sequence). CDR3 loop: CASSLRIRNTEAFF. In DNA form, the CDR3 reads TGTGCCAGCAGCTTAAGGATCCGGAACACTGAAGCTTTCTTT. Filled out from reference TRBV13 and TRBJ1-1, the complete variable domain reads AAGVIQSPRHLIKEKRETATLKCYPIPRHDTVYWYQQGPGQDPQFLISFYEKMQSDKGSIPDRFSAQQFSDYHSELNMSSLELGDSALYFCASSLRIRNTEAFFGQGTRLTVV.

The CDR3 spells CATSEGQFYGYTF. For the CDR3, the DNA is TGTGCCACCAGTGAGGGACAGTTCTATGGCTACACCTTC. The chain combines TRBV24-1 with TRBJ1-2, with 7 bases identical to TRBD1. Trimming at V came to 4 bases and at J to 4 bases, leaving 2 bases not matched to a gene. The CDR3 has 13 residues. Germline CDR1 KGHDR, CDR2 SFDVKD.

This chain's CDR3 is CASSLALPLNSGNTIYF. The DNA of the CDR3 is TGTGCCAGCAGCTTGGCGTTGCCCTTGAACTCTGGAAACACCATATATTTT. V and J are TRBV5-4 and TRBJ1-3; D remains unclear. The CDR3 covers 17 residues. In germline, CDR1 is SGHNT, CDR2 YYREEE (reference sequence). V shed 0 bases and J shed 0 bases, with 13 bases lying between them. Using reference TRBV5-4 and TRBJ1-3 for the parts outside the CDR3, the full variable domain is ETGVTQSPTHLIKTRGQQVTLRCSSQSGHNTVSWYQQALGQGPQFIFQYYREEENGRGNFPPRFSGLQFPNYSSELNVNALELDDSALYLCASSLALPLNSGNTIYFGEGSWLTVV.

The chain carries TRBV14 and TRBJ1-2; D is perhaps TRBD1 (5 bases). Per germline, CDR1 SGHDN and CDR2 FVKESK. Between the trimmed V and J ends, which lost 0 bases and 7 bases, there was a span of 24 bases. This CDR3 contains 18 residues. CDR3 DNA: TGTGCCAGCAGCCAAGATCTTCGTGGGGACGGGCGTTCAGGTGGCTACACCTTC. Its protein product is CASSQDLRGDGRSGGYTF. Combining the CDR3 with reference TRBV14 and TRBJ1-2 gives the whole variable domain EAGVTQFPSHSVIEKGQTVTLRCDPISGHDNLYWYRRVMGKEIKFLLHFVKESKQDESGMPNNRFLAERTGGTYSTLKVQPAELEDSGVYFCASSQDLRGDGRSGGYTFGSGTRLTVV.

The chain has TRBV11-2 and TRBJ1-4; 9 nucleotides agree with TRBD1. Unmatched junction bases numbered 9, after V lost 4 bases and J lost 6 bases. Germline CDR1 and CDR2: SGHAT and FQNNGV. The CDR3 sequence is 16 residues long. The CDR3 nucleotides read TGTGCCAGCAGCTCCCAAACAGGGGGCATGTATGAAAAACTGTTTTTT. Translating it yields CASSSQTGGMYEKLFF.

V and J are TRBV5-1 and TRBJ1-1; possible D gene TRBD1, 6 bases. Trimming took off 3 bases at V and 1 base at J, with 13 bases between the two ends. From germline, CDR1 is SGHRS and CDR2 YFSETQ. The CDR3 consists of 15 residues. The CDR3 region has the DNA TGCGCCAGCAGCTCTCCACAGGGCAGGAACACTGAAGCTTTCTTT. This gives the protein CASSSPQGRNTEAFF.

The V and J genes are TRBV10-1 and TRBJ2-7, with D perhaps TRBD1 (7 bases). V lost 4 bases, J lost 9 bases, and 16 bases lay in between. The CDR3 runs 13 residues. CDR1 is WNHNN, CDR2 SYGVQD, per germline (reference sequence). CDR3 loop: CASSGGTEGGQYF. The CDR3 region has the DNA TGCGCCAGCAGTGGAGGGACAGAGGGAGGGCAGTACTTC.

The chain has TRBV5-5 and TRBJ2-7, with D unclear. This CDR3 has 15 amino acids. Trimming took 3 bases from V and 3 from J, leaving 16 bases between them. CDR1 is SGHKS and CDR2 is YYEKEE in the germline V gene (reference sequence). CDR3 amino acids: CASSWQESIIYEQYF. The DNA of the CDR3 is TGTGCCAGCAGCTGGCAGGAGAGCATCATCTACGAGCAGTACTTC.

CDR3 sequence (DNA): TGTGCCAGCAGCGAGGCTCCGGACACAGCAGGGAACCCCTACAATGAGCAGTTCTTC. Residues: CASSEAPDTAGNPYNEQFF. This sequence joins TRBV9 and TRBJ2-1; TRBD1 might be the D (5 bases). Trimming left V 3 bases short and J 2 bases short, with 24 bases between. The CDR3 has 19 amino acids. Germline V gives CDR1 SGDLS, CDR2 YYNGEE.

The chain is built from TRBV7-9 and TRBJ1-3; 8 positions agree with TRBD1. This CDR3 region has 15 residues. In germline, CDR1 is SEHNR, CDR2 FQNEAQ (reference sequence). V was clipped by 3 bases and J by 0 bases; unmatched bases: 1. The CDR3 DNA reads TGTGCCAGCAGCTTTACAGGGGGCTCTGGAAACACCATATATTTT. Protein: CASSFTGGSGNTIYF.

The chain is built from TRBV3-1 (or the pseudogene TRBV3-2) and TRBJ2-5; D might be TRBD2 (6 bases). Germline CDR1 LGHDT, CDR2 YNNKEL (reference sequence). The V gene lost 1 base and the J gene lost 3 bases, with 6 bases spanning the gap. The CDR3 runs 13 residues. CDR3 in amino acids: CASSQAGEETQYF. The CDR3 DNA is TGTGCCAGCAGCCAAGCGGGGGAAGAGACCCAGTACTTC.

The gene calls are TRBV7-6 and TRBJ1-6; the D is unclear. Trimming removed 1 base at V and 2 bases at J, with 6 bases between. CDR3 length: 15 residues. The V gene's germline CDR1 is SGHVS and CDR2 FNYEAQ. CDR3 in amino acids: CASSLERTYNSPLHF. The CDR3 DNA reads TGTGCCAGCAGCTTAGAACGGACCTATAATTCACCCCTCCACTTT.

The chain couples TRBV28 to TRBJ1-6; D remains ambiguous. V lost 7 bases, J lost 9 bases, and 16 bases lay in between. CDR3 length equals 14 residues. Germline CDR1 reads MDHEN; CDR2 reads SYDVKM. The CDR3 protein is CASTSSGPVSPLHF. CDR3 coding DNA: TGTGCCAGCACCTCGTCAGGACCGGTTTCACCCCTCCACTTT.

The chain carries TRBV5-1 and TRBJ2-2; D ambiguous. This CDR3 region has 14 residues. Germline loops: CDR1 SGHRS, CDR2 YFSETQ. With 4 bases removed from V and 6 bases from J, the gap between germline ends came to 13 bases. CDR3 region: CASSQDGGPGELFF. DNA for the CDR3: TGCGCCAGCAGCCAGGACGGCGGTCCCGGGGAGCTGTTTTTT.

The genes are TRBV9 and TRBJ1-5; D is unresolved. V dropped 3 bases and J dropped 1 base, with 11 bases sitting between them. CDR3 size: 15 residues. CDR1 and CDR2 (germline): SGDLS, YYNGEE. CDR3 in DNA: TGTGCCAGCAGCGCTTCCGACGGGAGCAATCAGCCCCAGCATTTT. Residues: CASSASDGSNQPQHF.

The chain couples TRBV4-1 to TRBJ2-5, with TRBD2 identical over 7 bases. Germline V gene sequence: CDR1 MGHRA, CDR2 YSYEKL. The CDR3 has 19 amino acids. V was pared by 1 base and J by 0 bases, with 14 bases of the junction left unmatched. CDR3 in amino acids: CASSQVTAGPIRNQETQYF. CDR3 nucleotide sequence: TGCGCCAGCAGCCAAGTGACAGCGGGGCCCATCAGAAACCAAGAGACCCAGTACTTC.

The gene calls are TRBV5-5 and TRBJ1-3, with D perhaps matching TRBD1 (5 bases). The V and J ends lost 4 bases and 9 bases respectively, with 20 bases between them. The germline V gene has CDR1 SGHKS and CDR2 YYEKEE (reference sequence). The CDR3 has 15 amino acids. The CDR3 here is CASSPGPNPGLTIYF. Written as DNA, the CDR3 is TGTGCCAGCAGCCCGGGACCCAACCCGGGCCTCACCATATATTTT. Together with reference TRBV5-5 and TRBJ1-3, the CDR3 gives the full variable domain: DAGVTQSPTHLIKTRGQQVTLRCSPISGHKSVSWYQQVLGQGPQFIFQYYEKEERGRGNFPDRFSARQFPNYSSELNVNALLLGDSALYLCASSPGPNPGLTIYFGEGSWLTVV.

The chain carries TRBV12-3 or TRBV12-4 and TRBJ2-5; no reliable D call. With 6 bases removed from V and 4 bases from J, the gap between germline ends came to 12 bases. This CDR3 has 13 residues. In DNA form, the CDR3 reads TGTGCCAGCAGGCCTCAAGCGCGAGAGACCCAGTACTTC. Its protein product is CASRPQARETQYF.

This clone was observed once. The chain recombines TRBV9 with TRBJ2-2; no reliable D call. Trimming took off 5 bases at V and 1 base at J, with 15 bases between the two ends. Germline V CDR1 and CDR2: SGDLS, YYNGEE. The length of the CDR3 is 16 residues. The CDR3 loop reads CASSPQAFQNTGELFF. The CDR3 nucleotides read TGTGCCAGCAGTCCTCAGGCATTTCAGAACACCGGGGAGCTGTTTTTT.

A note on this clone: One end of the junction varies from germline; a read error may be responsible. This chain connects TRBV27 to TRBJ2-7; 7 bases match TRBD1. Germline V CDR1 and CDR2: MNHEY, SMNVEV (reference sequence). CDR3 size: 13 residues. This chain's CDR3 is CVSSLRRGYEQYF. DNA of the CDR3: TGTGTCAGCAGTTTACGCAGGGGGTACGAGCAGTACTTC.

The CDR3 spells CASSLEGRRNTEAFF. Here the CDR3 DNA reads TGCGCCAGCAGCTTGGAGGGCAGGAGAAACACTGAAGCTTTCTTT. The chain employs TRBV5-1 and TRBJ1-1; D is ambiguous. V was trimmed by 0 bases and J by 2 bases, leaving 11 bases between them. The germline CDR1 and CDR2 sequences are SGHRS and YFSETQ. This CDR3 comprises 15 residues.

V is TRBV7-9 and J is TRBJ1-1; D gene ambiguous. The CDR3 runs to 13 residues. Germline CDR1 is SEHNR and CDR2 is FQNEAQ (reference sequence). V dropped 4 bases and J dropped 1 base, with 7 bases sitting between them. The CDR3 loop reads CASSSQANTEAFF. In DNA form, the CDR3 reads TGTGCCAGCAGCTCCCAGGCGAACACTGAAGCTTTCTTT.

In its sample, this clone was seen a few times. J is TRBJ1-6 and V is TRBV19, with 7 bases fitting TRBD1. The CDR3 length is 17 residues. The V gene end was trimmed by 4 bases and the J gene end by 7 bases; junction bases not matched to a gene: 13. Germline CDR1 is LNHDA and CDR2 is SQIVND (reference sequence). The CDR3 loop is CASSTLRQGGVNSPLHF. CDR3 nucleotides: TGTGCCAGTAGTACCCTCCGACAGGGAGGAGTAAATTCACCCCTCCACTTT.

The genes are TRBV2 and TRBJ2-3; D may correspond to TRBD1 or TRBD2 (6 bases each). Trimming took off 5 bases at V and 0 bases at J, with 18 bases between the two ends. Per germline, CDR1 SNHLY and CDR2 FYNNEI. The CDR3 is 17 residues long. This CDR3 is CASSPPARGPSTDTQYF. The CDR3 DNA is TGTGCCAGCAGTCCACCGGCCCGGGGGCCCAGCACAGATACGCAGTATTTT.

The gene calls are TRBV6-1 and TRBJ2-1; D remains unclear. The CDR3 is made up of 16 amino acids. Per germline, CDR1 MNHNS and CDR2 SASEGT. Trimming took off 4 bases at V and 0 bases at J, with 13 bases between the two ends. The CDR3 DNA follows: TGTGCCAGCAGTGTTGGGATGTCGGGCTCCTACAATGAGCAGTTCTTC. This sequence encodes CASSVGMSGSYNEQFF.

This chain uses TRBV5-1 with TRBJ1-1; 7 bases fit TRBD1. This CDR3 spans 13 amino acids. The V gene end was trimmed by 4 bases and the J gene end by 3 bases; junction bases not matched to a gene: 3. The V gene's germline CDR1 is SGHRS and CDR2 YFSETQ. The DNA of the CDR3 is TGCGCCAGCAGCCGGGACAGCCACACTGAAGCTTTCTTT. Protein: CASSRDSHTEAFF.

CDR3 DNA: TGTGCCACCACGGCAGCTTGGACTAGCACAGATACGCAGTATTTT. Its protein product is CATTAAWTSTDTQYF. V usage is TRBV19 and J usage is TRBJ2-3; perhaps TRBD2 as D (5 bases). The V end lost 10 bases, the J end lost 0 bases, and 17 bases lay between the germline ends. Germline V gene data show CDR1 as LNHDA and CDR2 as SQIVND (reference sequence). The CDR3 contains 15 residues. Variable domain in full (rest from reference TRBV19 and TRBJ2-3): DGGITQSPKYLFRKEGQNVTLSCEQNLNHDAMYWYRQDPGQGLRLIYYSQIVNDFQKGDIAEGYSVSREKKESFPLTVTSAQKNPTAFYLCATTAAWTSTDTQYFGPGTRLTVL.